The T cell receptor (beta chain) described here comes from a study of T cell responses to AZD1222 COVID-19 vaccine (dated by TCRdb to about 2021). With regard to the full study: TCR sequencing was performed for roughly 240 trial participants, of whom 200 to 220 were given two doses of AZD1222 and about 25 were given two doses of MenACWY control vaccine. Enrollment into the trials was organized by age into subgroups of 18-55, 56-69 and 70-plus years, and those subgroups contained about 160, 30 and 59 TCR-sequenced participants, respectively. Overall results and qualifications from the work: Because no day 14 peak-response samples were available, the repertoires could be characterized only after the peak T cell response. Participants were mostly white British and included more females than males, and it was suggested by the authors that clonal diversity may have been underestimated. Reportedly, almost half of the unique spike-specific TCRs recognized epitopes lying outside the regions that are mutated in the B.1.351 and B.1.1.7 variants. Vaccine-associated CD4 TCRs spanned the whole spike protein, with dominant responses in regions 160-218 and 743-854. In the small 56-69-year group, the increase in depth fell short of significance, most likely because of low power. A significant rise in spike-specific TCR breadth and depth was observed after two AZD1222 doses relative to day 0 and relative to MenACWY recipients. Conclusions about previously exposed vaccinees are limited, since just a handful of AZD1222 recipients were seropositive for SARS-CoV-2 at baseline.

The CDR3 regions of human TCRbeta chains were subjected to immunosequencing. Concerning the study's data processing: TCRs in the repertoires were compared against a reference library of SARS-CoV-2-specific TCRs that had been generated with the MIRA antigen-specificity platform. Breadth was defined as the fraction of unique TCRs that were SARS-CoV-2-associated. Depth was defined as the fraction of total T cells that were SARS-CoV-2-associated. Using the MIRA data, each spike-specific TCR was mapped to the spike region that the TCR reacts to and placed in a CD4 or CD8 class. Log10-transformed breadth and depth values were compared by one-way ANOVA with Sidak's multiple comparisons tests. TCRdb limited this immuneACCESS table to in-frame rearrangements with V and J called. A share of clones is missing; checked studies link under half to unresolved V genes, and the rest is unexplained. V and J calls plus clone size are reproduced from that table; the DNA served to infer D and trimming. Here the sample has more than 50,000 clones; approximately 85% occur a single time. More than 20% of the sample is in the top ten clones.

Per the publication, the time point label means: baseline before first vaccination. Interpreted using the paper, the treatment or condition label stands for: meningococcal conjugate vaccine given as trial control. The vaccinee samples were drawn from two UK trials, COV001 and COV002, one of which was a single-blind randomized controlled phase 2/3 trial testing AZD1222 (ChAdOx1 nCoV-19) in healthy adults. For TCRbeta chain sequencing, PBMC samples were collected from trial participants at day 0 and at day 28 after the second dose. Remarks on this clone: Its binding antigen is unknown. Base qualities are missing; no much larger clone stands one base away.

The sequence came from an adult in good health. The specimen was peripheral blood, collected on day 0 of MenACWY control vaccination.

The DNA reads as follows: TGCGCCAGCAGCCAAGGGGGTGAGCAGTTCTTC. Its product reads: CASSQGGEQFF. The chain links TRBV4-3 with TRBJ2-1; no D gene call is confident. Relative to germline, V is 1 base shorter and J is 9 bases shorter, with 4 bases between their ends. There are 11 amino acids in the CDR3, from cysteine to phenylalanine inclusive. Here the CDR3 DNA is all that survives: 33 bases in frame from base 1. The germline V gene specifies LGHNA as CDR1 and YSLEER as CDR2.